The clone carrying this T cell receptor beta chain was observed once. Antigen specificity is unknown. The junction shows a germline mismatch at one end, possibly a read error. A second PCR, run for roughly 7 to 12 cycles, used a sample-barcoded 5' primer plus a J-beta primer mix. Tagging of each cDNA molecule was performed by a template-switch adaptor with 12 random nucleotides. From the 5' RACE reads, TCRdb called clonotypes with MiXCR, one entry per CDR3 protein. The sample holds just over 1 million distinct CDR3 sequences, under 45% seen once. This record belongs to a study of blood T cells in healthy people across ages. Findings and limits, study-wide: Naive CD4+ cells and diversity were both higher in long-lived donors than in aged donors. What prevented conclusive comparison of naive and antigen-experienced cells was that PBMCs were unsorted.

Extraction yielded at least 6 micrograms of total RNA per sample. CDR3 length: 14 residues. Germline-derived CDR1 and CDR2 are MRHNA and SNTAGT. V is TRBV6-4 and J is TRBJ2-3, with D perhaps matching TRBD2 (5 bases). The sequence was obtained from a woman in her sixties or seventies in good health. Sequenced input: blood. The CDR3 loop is CASSARESGDAQYF. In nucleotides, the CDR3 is TGTGCCAGCAGTGCTAGGGAGAGTGGAGATGCGCAGTATTTT.